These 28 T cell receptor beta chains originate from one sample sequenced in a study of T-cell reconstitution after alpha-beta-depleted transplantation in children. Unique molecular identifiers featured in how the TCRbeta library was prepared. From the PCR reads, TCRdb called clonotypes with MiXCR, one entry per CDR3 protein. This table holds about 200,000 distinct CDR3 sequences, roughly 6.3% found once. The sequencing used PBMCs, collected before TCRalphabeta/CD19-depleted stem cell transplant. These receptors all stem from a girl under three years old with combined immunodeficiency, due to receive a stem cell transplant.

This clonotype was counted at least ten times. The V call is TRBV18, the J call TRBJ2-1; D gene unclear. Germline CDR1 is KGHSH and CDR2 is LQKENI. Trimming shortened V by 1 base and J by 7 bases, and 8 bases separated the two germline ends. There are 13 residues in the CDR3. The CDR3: CASSPQNLNEQFF. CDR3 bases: TGTGCCAGCTCACCACAGAATTTAAATGAGCAGTTCTTC.

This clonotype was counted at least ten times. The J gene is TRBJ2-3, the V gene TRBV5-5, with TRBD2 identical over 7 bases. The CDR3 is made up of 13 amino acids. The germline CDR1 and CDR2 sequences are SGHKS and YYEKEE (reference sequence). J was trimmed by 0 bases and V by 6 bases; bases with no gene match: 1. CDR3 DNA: TGTGCCAGCACCGGGGGGAGCACAGATACGCAGTATTTT. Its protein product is CASTGGSTDTQYF.

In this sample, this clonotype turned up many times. This chain's CDR3 is CASSFLTGSYEQYF. The DNA for the CDR3 is TGTGCCAGCAGCTTTTTAACAGGTTCCTACGAGCAGTACTTC. The chain carries TRBV7-9 and TRBJ2-7; weak D call: TRBD1 (5 bases). The CDR3 is 14 residues long. V dropped 3 bases and J dropped 1 base, with 10 bases sitting between them. Germline CDR1 SEHNR, CDR2 FQNEAQ (reference sequence).

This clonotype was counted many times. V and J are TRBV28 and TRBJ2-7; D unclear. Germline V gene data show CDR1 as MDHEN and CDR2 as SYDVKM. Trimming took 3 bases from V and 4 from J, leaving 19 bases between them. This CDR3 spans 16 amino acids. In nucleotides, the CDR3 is TGTGCCAGCAGTTTTCCCGGAACCCTCGCTGGGTACGAGCAGTACTTC. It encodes CASSFPGTLAGYEQYF.

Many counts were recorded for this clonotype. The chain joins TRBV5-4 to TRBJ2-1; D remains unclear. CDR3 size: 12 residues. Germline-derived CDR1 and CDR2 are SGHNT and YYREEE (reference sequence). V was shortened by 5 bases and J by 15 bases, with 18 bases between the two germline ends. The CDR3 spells CASRVNTPASFF. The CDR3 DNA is TGTGCCAGCAGGGTAAACACGCCCGCTTCGTTCTTC.

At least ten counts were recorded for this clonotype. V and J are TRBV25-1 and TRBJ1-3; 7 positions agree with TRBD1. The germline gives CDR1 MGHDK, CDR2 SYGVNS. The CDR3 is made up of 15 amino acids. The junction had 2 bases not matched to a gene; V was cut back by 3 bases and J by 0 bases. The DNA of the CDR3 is TGTGCCAGCAGTGAGACAGGGTTCTCTGGAAACACCATATATTTT. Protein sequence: CASSETGFSGNTIYF. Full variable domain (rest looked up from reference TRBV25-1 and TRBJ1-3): EADIYQTPRYLVIGTGKKITLECSQTMGHDKMYWYQQDPGMELHLIHYSYGVNSTEKGDLSSESTVSRIRTEHFPLTLESARPSHTSQYLCASSETGFSGNTIYFGEGSWLTVV.

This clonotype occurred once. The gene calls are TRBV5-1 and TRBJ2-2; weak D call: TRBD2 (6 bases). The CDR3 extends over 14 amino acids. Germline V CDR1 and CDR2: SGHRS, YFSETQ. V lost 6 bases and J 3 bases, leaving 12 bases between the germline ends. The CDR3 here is CASKAGPYTGELFF. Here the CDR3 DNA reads TGCGCCAGCAAGGCGGGGCCGTACACCGGGGAGCTGTTTTTT.

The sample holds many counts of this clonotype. DNA of the CDR3: TGTGCCAGCAGCCAGCCAGACCTCTACGAGCAGTACTTC. This translates into CASSQPDLYEQYF. V gene TRBV6-2 or TRBV6-3 combines with J gene TRBJ2-7; D unclear. V shed 6 bases and J shed 3 bases, with 12 bases lying between them. Germline V CDR1 and CDR2: MNHEY, SVGEGT. CDR3 length equals 13 residues.

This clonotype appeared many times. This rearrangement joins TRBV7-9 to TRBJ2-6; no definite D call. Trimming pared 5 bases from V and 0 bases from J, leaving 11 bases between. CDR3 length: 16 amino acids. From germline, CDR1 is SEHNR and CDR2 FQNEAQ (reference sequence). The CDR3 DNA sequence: TGTGCCAGCAGCCCTCCCGTAAGCTCTGGGGCCAACGTCCTGACTTTC. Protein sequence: CASSPPVSSGANVLTF.

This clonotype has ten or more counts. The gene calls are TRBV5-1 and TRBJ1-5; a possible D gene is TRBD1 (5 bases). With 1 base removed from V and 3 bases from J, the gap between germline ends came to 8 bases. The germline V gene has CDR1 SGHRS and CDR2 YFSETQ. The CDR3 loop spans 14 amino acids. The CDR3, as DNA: TGCGCCAGCAGCTTGTCAGGGTACAATCAGCCCCAGCATTTT. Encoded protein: CASSLSGYNQPQHF.

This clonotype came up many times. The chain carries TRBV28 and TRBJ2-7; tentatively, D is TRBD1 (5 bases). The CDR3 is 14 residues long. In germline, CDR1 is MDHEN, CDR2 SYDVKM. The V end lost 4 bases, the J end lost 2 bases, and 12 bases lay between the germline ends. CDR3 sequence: CASSSHRNTYEQYF. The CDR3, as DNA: TGTGCCAGCAGTTCTCACAGGAATACCTACGAGCAGTACTTC.

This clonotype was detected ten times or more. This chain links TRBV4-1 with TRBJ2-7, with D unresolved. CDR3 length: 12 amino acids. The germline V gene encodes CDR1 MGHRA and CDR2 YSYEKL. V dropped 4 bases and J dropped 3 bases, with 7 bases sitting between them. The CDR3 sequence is CASSPGDYEQYF. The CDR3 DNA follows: TGCGCCAGCAGCCCCGGCGACTACGAGCAGTACTTC.

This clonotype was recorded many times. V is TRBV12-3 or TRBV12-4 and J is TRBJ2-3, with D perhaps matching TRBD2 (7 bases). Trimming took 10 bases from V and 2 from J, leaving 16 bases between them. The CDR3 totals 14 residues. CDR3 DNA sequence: TGTGCCATCGAACGGGGGGCTGACACAGATACGCAGTATTTT. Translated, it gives CAIERGADTDTQYF.

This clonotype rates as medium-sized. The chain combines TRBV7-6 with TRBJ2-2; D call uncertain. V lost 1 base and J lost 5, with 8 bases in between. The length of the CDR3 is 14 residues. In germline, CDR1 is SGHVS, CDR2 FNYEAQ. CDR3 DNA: TGTGCCAGCAGCTTAGTAGGCCTTACCGGGGAGCTGTTTTTT. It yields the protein CASSLVGLTGELFF.

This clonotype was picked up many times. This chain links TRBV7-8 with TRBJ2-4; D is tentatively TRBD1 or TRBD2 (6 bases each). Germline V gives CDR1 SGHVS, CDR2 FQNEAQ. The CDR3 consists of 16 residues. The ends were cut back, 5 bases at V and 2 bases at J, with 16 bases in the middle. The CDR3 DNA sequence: TGTGCCAGCAGCGACCCGGAGGGGGGCACCAAAAACATTCAGTACTTC. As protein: CASSDPEGGTKNIQYF.

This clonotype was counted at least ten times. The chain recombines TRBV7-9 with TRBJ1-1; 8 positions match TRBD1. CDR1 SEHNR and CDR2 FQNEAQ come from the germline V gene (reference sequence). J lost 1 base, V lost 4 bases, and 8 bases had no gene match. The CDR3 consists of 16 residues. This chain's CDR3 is CASSSTTGTGNTEAFF. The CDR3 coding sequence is TGTGCCAGCAGCTCTACTACCGGGACAGGGAACACTGAAGCTTTCTTT.

The CDR3 DNA reads as TGTGCCAGTAGTATAGCCAGGACAAACGAGCAGTACTTC. Amino acids: CASSIARTNEQYF. The V gene is TRBV19, the J gene TRBJ2-7; possible D gene TRBD1, 5 bases. The ends were cut back, 1 base at V and 5 bases at J, with 9 bases in the middle. Germline lookup yields CDR1 LNHDA and CDR2 SQIVND (reference sequence). This CDR3 is 13 amino acids long. Combining the CDR3 with reference TRBV19 and TRBJ2-7 gives the whole variable domain DGGITQSPKYLFRKEGQNVTLSCEQNLNHDAMYWYRQDPGQGLRLIYYSQIVNDFQKGDIAEGYSVSREKKESFPLTVTSAQKNPTAFYLCASSIARTNEQYFGPGTRLTVT.

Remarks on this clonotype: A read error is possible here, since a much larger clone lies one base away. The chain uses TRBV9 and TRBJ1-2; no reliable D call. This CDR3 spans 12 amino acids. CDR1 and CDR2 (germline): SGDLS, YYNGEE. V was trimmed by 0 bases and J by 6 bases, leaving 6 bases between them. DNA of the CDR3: TGTGCCAGCAGCGTAGCTTCCGATGGCTACACCTTC. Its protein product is CASSVASDGYTF. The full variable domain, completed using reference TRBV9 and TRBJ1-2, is DSGVTQTPKHLITATGQRVTLRCSPRSGDLSVYWYQQSLDQGLQFLIQYYNGEERAKGNILERFSAQQFPDLHSELNLSSLELGDSALYFCASSVASDGYTFGSGTRLTVV.

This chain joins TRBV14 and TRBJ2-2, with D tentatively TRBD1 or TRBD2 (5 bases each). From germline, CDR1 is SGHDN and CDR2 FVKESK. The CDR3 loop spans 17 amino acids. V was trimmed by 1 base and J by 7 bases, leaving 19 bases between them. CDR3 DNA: TGTGCCAGCAGCCAAGCCCTAGGGACCACCAGAGGCGGGGAGCTGTTTTTT. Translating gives CASSQALGTTRGGELFF.

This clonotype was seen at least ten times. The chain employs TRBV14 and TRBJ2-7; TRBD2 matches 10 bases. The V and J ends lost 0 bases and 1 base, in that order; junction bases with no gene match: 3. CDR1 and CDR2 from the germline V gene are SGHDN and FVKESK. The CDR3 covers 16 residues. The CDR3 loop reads CASSQDPGLASYEQYF. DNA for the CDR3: TGTGCCAGCAGCCAAGACCCGGGACTAGCGTCCTACGAGCAGTACTTC.

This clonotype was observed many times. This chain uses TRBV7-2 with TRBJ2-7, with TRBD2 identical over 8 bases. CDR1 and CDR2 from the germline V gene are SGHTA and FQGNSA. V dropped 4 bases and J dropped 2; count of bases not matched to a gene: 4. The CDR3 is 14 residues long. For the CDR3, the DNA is TGTGCCAGCAGCTCGATAGCGGGGACCTACGAGCAGTACTTC. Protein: CASSSIAGTYEQYF.

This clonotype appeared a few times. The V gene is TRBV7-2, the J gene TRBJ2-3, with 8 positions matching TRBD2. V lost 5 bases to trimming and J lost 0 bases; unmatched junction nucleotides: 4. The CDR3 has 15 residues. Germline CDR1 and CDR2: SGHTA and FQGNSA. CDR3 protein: CASSASGPSTDTQYF. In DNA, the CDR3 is TGTGCCAGCAGCGCTAGCGGGCCTAGCACAGATACGCAGTATTTT.

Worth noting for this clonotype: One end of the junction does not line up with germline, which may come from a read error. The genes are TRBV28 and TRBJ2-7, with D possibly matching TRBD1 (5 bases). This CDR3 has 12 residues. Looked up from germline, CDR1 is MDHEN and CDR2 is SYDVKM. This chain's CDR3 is CATDDRPYERYF. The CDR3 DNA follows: TGTGCCACCGACGACAGACCCTACGAGCGGTACTTC.

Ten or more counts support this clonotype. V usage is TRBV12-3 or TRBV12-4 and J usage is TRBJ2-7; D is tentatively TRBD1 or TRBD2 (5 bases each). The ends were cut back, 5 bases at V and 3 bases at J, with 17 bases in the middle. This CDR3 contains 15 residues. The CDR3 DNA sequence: TGTGCCAGCAGTGACACGGGACCGATTGACTACGAGCAGTACTTC. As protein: CASSDTGPIDYEQYF.

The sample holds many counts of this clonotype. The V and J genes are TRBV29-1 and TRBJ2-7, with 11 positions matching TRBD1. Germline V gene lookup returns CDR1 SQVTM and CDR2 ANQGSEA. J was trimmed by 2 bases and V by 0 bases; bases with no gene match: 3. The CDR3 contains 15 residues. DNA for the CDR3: TGCAGCGTTGAAGATGGGGGACAGGGGGCCTACGAGCAGTACTTC. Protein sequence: CSVEDGGQGAYEQYF.

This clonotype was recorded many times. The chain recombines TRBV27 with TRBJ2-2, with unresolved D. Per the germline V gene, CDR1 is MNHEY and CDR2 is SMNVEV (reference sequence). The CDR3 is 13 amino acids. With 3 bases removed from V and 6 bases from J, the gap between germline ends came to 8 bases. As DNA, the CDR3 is TGTGCCAGCAGTTTTCTTATTCCCGGGGAGCTGTTTTTT. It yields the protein CASSFLIPGELFF.

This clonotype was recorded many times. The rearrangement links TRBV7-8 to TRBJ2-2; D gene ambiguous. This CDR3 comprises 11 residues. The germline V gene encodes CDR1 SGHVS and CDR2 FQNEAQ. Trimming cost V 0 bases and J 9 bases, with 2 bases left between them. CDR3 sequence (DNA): TGTGCCAGCAGCTTAGCGAGGGAGCTGTTTTTT. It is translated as CASSLARELFF.

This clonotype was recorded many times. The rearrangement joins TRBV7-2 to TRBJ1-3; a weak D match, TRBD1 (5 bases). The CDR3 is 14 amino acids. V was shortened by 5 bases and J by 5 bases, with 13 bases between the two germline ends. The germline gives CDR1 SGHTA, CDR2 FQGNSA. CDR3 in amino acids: CASSPRQGRNTIYF. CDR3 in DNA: TGTGCCAGCAGCCCCCGCCAGGGCCGAAACACCATATATTTT.